A selection of T cell receptor beta chains follows, all from one sample in a study of identifying expanded T cells in peripheral blood. This table comes from immunoSEQ multiplex PCR, and its TCRdb copy is limited to in-frame clones, with some not included. The profile covers approximately 79,000 clones, with roughly 90% appearing a single time and roughly 3.5% taken by the ten largest. Sequences were obtained from blood. The origin of the receptors is a person between 18 and 75 years old in good health. Each CDR3 is given with its conserved first and last residue. Each record gives: clone size, J gene, V gene, D gene, CDR3 DNA, CDR3 protein. D genes are given only for firm matches. Some rows have no size entry. The others give once, few or many, or a class for an expanded clone.

- | TRBJ2-2 | TRBV18 | TRBD1 | TGTGCCAGCTCACCATTCACGGACAGGGTGTACACCGGGGAGCTGTTTTTT | CASSPFTDRVYTGELFF
- | TRBJ2-7 | TRBV5-1 | - | TGCGCCAGCAGCTTGGAATCGTCACGGTCGAGCTCCTACGAGCAGTACTTC | CASSLESSRSSSYEQYF
- | TRBJ2-7 | TRBV27 | - | TGTGCCAGCAGTATACAGGGTTCCGAGCAGTACTTC | CASSIQGSEQYF
- | TRBJ1-5 | TRBV7-8 | TRBD1 | TGTGCCAGCAGCCCAAACAGGGGTAATCAGCCCCAGCATTTT | CASSPNRGNQPQHF
- | TRBJ2-1 | TRBV11-2 | TRBD2 | TGTGCCAGCAGCTCTTTAGCGGGAGGTACCTACAATGAGCAGTTCTTC | CASSSLAGGTYNEQFF
- | TRBJ2-7 | TRBV7-9 | TRBD1 | TGTGCCAGCAGCTTTTCGGGACAGGGTGGAGACGAGCAGTACTTC | CASSFSGQGGDEQYF
once | TRBJ2-7 | TRBV7-8 | TRBD1 | TGTGCCAGCAGCTTGGGACAGGGGGGTTTCTACGAGCAGTACTTC | CASSLGQGGFYEQYF
once | TRBJ2-5 | TRBV7-9 | - | TGTGCCAGCAGCTCCACTGGACTTGGGGGAGAGACCCAGTACTTC | CASSSTGLGGETQYF
few | TRBJ1-2 | TRBV18 | - | TGTGCCAGCTCACCGGGGCAGGCGGCTTACGGCTACACCTTC | CASSPGQAAYGYTF
- | TRBJ2-1 | TRBV7-9 | TRBD2 | TGTGCCAGCAGCTTAGTCGGGACTAGCGGGAGAGAAAACTACAATGAGCAGTTCTTC | CASSLVGTSGRENYNEQFF
- | TRBJ2-3 | TRBV5-5 | - | TGTGCCAGCAGCGCCGTCCCAGATACGCAGTATTTT | CASSAVPDTQYF
- | TRBJ1-1 | TRBV4-3 | TRBD1 | TGCGCCAGCAGCCAAGGACAGGGGGGCACTGAAGCTTTCTTT | CASSQGQGGTEAFF
once | TRBJ2-5 | TRBV9 | - | TGTGCCAGCAGCGTAGGCCGGTACCAAGAGACCCAGTACTTC | CASSVGRYQETQYF
- | TRBJ2-2 | TRBV27 | TRBD2 | TGTGCCAGCAGTTTTATTGCCGGCGGCCTAGCGGGAATCGGGGGGAACACCGGGGAGCTGTTTTTT | CASSFIAGGLAGIGGNTGELFF
medium-sized | TRBJ2-7 | TRBV29-1 | - | TGCAGCGTTGAAGATCGCCCGGACAGCGGCTACGAGCAGTACTTC | CSVEDRPDSGYEQYF
- | TRBJ2-7 | TRBV14 | TRBD1 | TGTGCCAGCAGCCGGGGACAGACCTACGAGCAGTACTTC | CASSRGQTYEQYF
- | TRBJ2-2 | TRBV11-3 | - | TGTGCCAGCAGCTTCAGCCCCACCGGGGAGCTGTTTTTT | CASSFSPTGELFF
- | TRBJ2-5 | TRBV13 | TRBD2 | TGTGCCAGCAGCTGGGGACTAGCGGAGAACCAAGAGACCCAGTACTTC | CASSWGLAENQETQYF
- | TRBJ2-1 | TRBV7-2 | TRBD1 | TGTGCCAGCAGGGAGGACAGGAGCTCCTACAATGAGCAGTTCTTC | CASREDRSSYNEQFF
- | TRBJ2-5 | TRBV29-1 | - | TGCAGCGTTGATTGGGATCAAGAGACCCAGTACTTC | CSVDWDQETQYF
- | TRBJ2-3 | TRBV11-3 | - | TGTGCCAGCAGCTTAAGTGGGCGCGTAGATACGCAGTATTTT | CASSLSGRVDTQYF
- | TRBJ2-5 | TRBV23-1 | TRBD2 | TGCGCCAGCAGCCGCTCGGGCCTAGCGGGAGGAACTTACCAAGAGACCCAGTACTTC | CASSRSGLAGGTYQETQYF
- | TRBJ2-2 | TRBV5-1 | - | TGCGCCAGCAGCTTGGAGGGGACCGGGGAGCTGTTTTTT | CASSLEGTGELFF
- | TRBJ2-3 | TRBV4-2 | - | TGTGCCAGCAGCCAAGATTCAAGTGCGGCCCCAGATACGCAGTATTTT | CASSQDSSAAPDTQYF
once | TRBJ2-7 | TRBV6-5 | - | TGTGCCAGCAGTTACGTGTCCCCCCCCTACGAGCAGTACTTC | CASSYVSPPYEQYF
few | TRBJ2-7 | TRBV30 | - | TGTGCCTGGAGTGTAGGTAGGGGAGTTTCCTACGAGCAGTACTTC | CAWSVGRGVSYEQYF
- | TRBJ2-1 | TRBV7-2 | TRBD2 | TGTGCCAGCAGCTTAACTAGCGGGGGGGCCTACAATGAGCAGTTCTTC | CASSLTSGGAYNEQFF
- | TRBJ2-1 | TRBV7-9 | TRBD1 | TGTGCCAGCAGCTTAGTGTTCGGGACAGGGATCAATGAGCAGTTCTTC | CASSLVFGTGINEQFF
- | TRBJ1-3 | TRBV30 | - | TGTGCCTGGGCCACGGGGCAGGGTGGAAACACCATATATTTT | CAWATGQGGNTIYF
- | TRBJ2-7 | TRBV9 | TRBD1 | TGTGCCAGCAGCGTTCTAGGGACAGGGACGCAGTACTTC | CASSVLGTGTQYF
- | TRBJ2-7 | TRBV28 | TRBD1 | TGTGCCAGCAGTGTCCCCAGGGGGGAGCAGTACTTC | CASSVPRGEQYF
once | TRBJ1-4 | TRBV5-1 | - | TGCGCCAGCAGCTTCTGGGGACTGACAGGACCGATTGCAACTAATGAAAAACTGTTTTTT | CASSFWGLTGPIATNEKLFF
- | TRBJ1-2 | TRBV5-6 | - | TGTGCCAGCAGCATCCAGGCGACAGCCCCCCTTTATGGCTACACCTTC | CASSIQATAPLYGYTF
once | TRBJ2-5 | TRBV2 | TRBD1 | TGTGCCAGCAGTGAATGGGGACAGCGAGAGACCCAGTACTTC | CASSEWGQRETQYF
- | TRBJ2-5 | TRBV9 | - | TGTGCCAGCAGCGTAACTGCGGCTAGCGATTTCCCATACCAAGAGACCCAGTACTTC | CASSVTAASDFPYQETQYF
once | TRBJ2-5 | TRBV9 | - | TGTGCCAGCAGCGTTGCGGTACAAGAGACCCAGTACTTC | CASSVAVQETQYF
- | TRBJ2-2 | TRBV6-1 | TRBD2 | TGTGCCAGCAGGGAAACCGGGACTACAAACACCGGGGAGCTGTTTTTT | CASRETGTTNTGELFF
- | TRBJ2-7 | TRBV5-1 | TRBD1 | TGCGCCAGCAGCCCAGGGACAGCCTACGAGCAGTACTTC | CASSPGTAYEQYF